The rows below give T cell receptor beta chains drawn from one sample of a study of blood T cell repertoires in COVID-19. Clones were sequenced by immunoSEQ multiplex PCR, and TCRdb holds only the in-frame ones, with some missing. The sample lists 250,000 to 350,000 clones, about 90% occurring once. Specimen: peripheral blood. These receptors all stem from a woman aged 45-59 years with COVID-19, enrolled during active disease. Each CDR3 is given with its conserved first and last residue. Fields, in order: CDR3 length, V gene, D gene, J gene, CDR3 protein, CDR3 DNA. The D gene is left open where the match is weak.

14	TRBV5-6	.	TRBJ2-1	CASSVIWRGNEQFF	TGTGCCAGCAGCGTGATTTGGAGAGGCAATGAGCAGTTCTTC
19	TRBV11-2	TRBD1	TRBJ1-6	CASSLRGTGGRLLDSPLHF	TGTGCCAGCAGCTTAAGGGGGACAGGGGGCCGACTATTGGATTCACCCCTCCACTTT
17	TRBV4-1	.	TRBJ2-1	CASSQDSGASSYNEQFF	TGCGCCAGCAGCCAAGATAGTGGGGCCAGCTCCTACAATGAGCAGTTCTTC
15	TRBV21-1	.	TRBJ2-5	CASSKVQAPQETQYF	TGTGCCAGCAGCAAAGTTCAGGCCCCTCAAGAGACCCAGTACTTC
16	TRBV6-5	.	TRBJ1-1	CASSYAAVGGNTEAFF	TGTGCCAGCAGTTACGCCGCTGTTGGCGGGAACACTGAAGCTTTCTTT
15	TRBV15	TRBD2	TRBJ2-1	CATRGSGSSYNEQFF	TGTGCCACCAGAGGTAGCGGGAGCTCCTACAATGAGCAGTTCTTC
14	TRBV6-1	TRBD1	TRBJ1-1	CASSENRGDREAFF	TGTGCCAGCAGTGAAAACAGGGGGGACAGAGAAGCTTTCTTT
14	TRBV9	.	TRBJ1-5	CASSVGQGNQPQHF	TGTGCCAGCAGCGTAGGACAGGGCAATCAGCCCCAGCATTTT
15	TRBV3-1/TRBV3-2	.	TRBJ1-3	CASSRPGTLGNTIYF	TGTGCCAGCAGCCGCCCCGGGACACTAGGAAACACCATATATTTT
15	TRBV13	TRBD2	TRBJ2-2	CASSSLARNTGELFF	TGTGCCAGCAGCTCACTAGCGCGTAACACCGGGGAGCTGTTTTTT
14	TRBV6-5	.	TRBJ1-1	CASSYGGQVTEAFF	TGTGCCAGCAGTTACGGTGGGCAGGTCACTGAAGCTTTCTTT
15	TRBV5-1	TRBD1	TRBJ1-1	CASSFLGGQGAEAFF	TGCGCCAGCAGCTTCCTTGGGGGACAGGGCGCGGAAGCTTTCTTT
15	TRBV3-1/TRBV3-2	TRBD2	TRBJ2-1	CASSQGLADYNEQFF	TGTGCCAGCAGCCAAGGTCTAGCGGATTACAATGAGCAGTTCTTC
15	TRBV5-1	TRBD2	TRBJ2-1	CASSFSGRADNEQFF	TGCGCCAGCAGCTTTAGCGGGAGGGCGGATAATGAGCAGTTCTTC
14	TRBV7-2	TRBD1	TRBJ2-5	CASSRTGGGETQYF	TGTGCCAGCAGTAGGACAGGGGGCGGGGAGACCCAGTACTTC